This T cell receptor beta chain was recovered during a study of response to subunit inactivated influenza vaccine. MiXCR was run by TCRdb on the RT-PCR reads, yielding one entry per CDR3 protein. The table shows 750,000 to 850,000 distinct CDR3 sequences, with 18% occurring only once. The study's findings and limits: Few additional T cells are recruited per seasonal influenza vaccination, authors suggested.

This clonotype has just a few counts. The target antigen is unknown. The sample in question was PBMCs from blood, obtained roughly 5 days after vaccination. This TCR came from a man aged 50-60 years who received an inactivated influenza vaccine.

The CDR3 sequence is CASSVPRGGRHNTEAFF. The CDR3 DNA is TGTGCCAGCAGTGTCCCCCGTGGGGGCAGACACAACACTGAAGCTTTCTTT. The V call is TRBV12-3 or TRBV12-4, the J call TRBJ1-1; D may be TRBD1 (6 bases). There are 17 residues in the CDR3. Trimming took 5 bases from V and 2 from J, leaving 21 bases between them.